Each of the 8 T cell receptor beta chains below was sequenced from the same sample in a study of blood T cell repertoires in COVID-19 (dated by TCRdb to 2020 to 2022). Library preparation used the immunoSEQ multiplex PCR assay. TCRdb holds this immuneACCESS table with in-frame rearrangements only. Some clones are missing; in checked studies, unresolved V genes explain under half, and the rest has no known cause. This sample comprises about 220,000 clones, under 90% of them detected only once. Jointly, the top ten make up approximately 4% of the sample. Sequenced material: PBMCs or T cells enriched from blood (not recorded which). All receptors derive from a woman in her 40s who had been exposed to COVID-19.

V is TRBV11-2 and J is TRBJ2-1; 9 nucleotides agree with TRBD2. This CDR3 region has 15 residues. The trim removed 1 base at V and 14 bases at J, leaving 12 bases unmatched. Germline values: CDR1 SGHAT, CDR2 FQNNGV. This chain's CDR3 is CASSLVRGGAIAEFF. CDR3 nucleotides: TGTGCCAGCAGCTTAGTCCGCGGGGGGGCCATCGCGGAGTTCTTC.

The chain is built from TRBV10-3 and TRBJ2-7; TRBD2 matches at 7 bases. Germline lookup yields CDR1 ENHRY and CDR2 SYGVKD. The CDR3 spans 13 residues. V was pared by 8 bases and J by 6 bases, with 10 bases of the junction left unmatched. DNA for the CDR3: TGTGCCATCGCCCGTGGGGAGGGCGGCGAGCAGTACTTC. This translates into CAIARGEGGEQYF.

The rearrangement joins TRBV7-9 to TRBJ2-1; D is undetermined. The CDR3 runs to 12 residues. V was pared by 3 bases and J by 12 bases, with 12 bases between. Germline assignment: CDR1 SEHNR and CDR2 FQNEAQ (reference sequence). CDR3 in DNA: TGTGCCAGCAGCTTCCGAGAGAACGGGCAGTTCTTC. Residues: CASSFRENGQFF.

V usage is TRBV19 and J usage is TRBJ1-1; 7 nucleotides match TRBD1. The CDR3 length is 15 residues. Germline V CDR1 and CDR2: LNHDA, SQIVND (reference sequence). The V and J ends lost 5 bases and 4 bases, in that order; junction bases with no gene match: 10. This CDR3 is CASSARQGSGTEAFF. CDR3 in DNA: TGTGCCAGTAGTGCCCGACAGGGATCGGGCACTGAAGCTTTCTTT.

CDR3 in amino acids: CASKLRTGVGEQFF. The CDR3, as DNA: TGCGCCAGCAAGCTCAGGACGGGGGTGGGTGAGCAGTTCTTC. The chain joins TRBV5-1 to TRBJ2-1; perhaps TRBD2 as D (6 bases). This CDR3 comprises 14 residues. Looked up from germline, CDR1 is SGHRS and CDR2 is YFSETQ. Trimming removed 6 bases at V and 9 bases at J, with 19 bases between. Full variable domain (outside the CDR3, taken from reference TRBV5-1 and TRBJ2-1): KAGVTQTPRYLIKTRGQQVTLSCSPISGHRSVSWYQQTPGQGLQFLFEYFSETQRNKGNFPGRFSGRQFSNSRSEMNVSTLELGDSALYLCASKLRTGVGEQFFGPGTRLTVL.

The chain combines TRBV27 with TRBJ2-1; 12 bases align to TRBD2. The CDR3 consists of 15 residues. CDR1 and CDR2 (germline): MNHEY, SMNVEV (reference sequence). V lost 2 bases to trimming and J lost 7 bases; unmatched junction nucleotides: 3. The CDR3 here is CASSLLAGGRNEQFF. DNA of the CDR3: TGTGCCAGCAGTTTACTAGCGGGGGGGCGGAATGAGCAGTTCTTC.

This clone was detected only once. This chain joins TRBV9 and TRBJ1-1; no firm D call. CDR1 and CDR2 (germline): SGDLS, YYNGEE. The CDR3 is 12 amino acids. V was shortened by 0 bases and J by 5 bases, with 5 bases between the two germline ends. The CDR3 DNA follows: TGTGCCAGCAGCGTAGCCGGGACTGAAGCTTTCTTT. Translated: CASSVAGTEAFF.

The J gene is TRBJ2-1, the V gene TRBV5-1; D may be TRBD2 (5 bases). Germline V gene data show CDR1 as SGHRS and CDR2 as YFSETQ. The CDR3 has 16 residues. The V end was cut by 5 bases, the J end by 0 bases, with 15 bases between. The DNA for the CDR3 is TGCGCCAGCAGGAGGAGCGGCCTCGTCTCCTACAATGAGCAGTTCTTC. Amino acid sequence: CASRRSGLVSYNEQFF.